The entry below describes one T cell receptor beta chain. CDR3 length equals 15 residues. V dropped 1 base and J dropped 4; count of bases not matched to a gene: 6. In germline, CDR1 is LNHNV, CDR2 YYDKDF (reference sequence). The data derive from a study of blood T cell repertoires in COVID-19. The overall study: Sites in the United States, Italy and Spain provided acute and convalescent COVID-19 samples. The cDNA or gDNA used as material had been derived from T cells, B-cell-depleted T cells, or PBMCs.

Authors' methods: It was from reference gene primer amplification that nucleated cell counts were estimated. TCRdb's copy holds only in-frame clones and misses some; the assay was immunoSEQ multiplex PCR. D and trimming come from the DNA, and the V and J calls and clone size come from that table. The table has about 110,000 clones, roughly 85% seen once. The chain couples TRBV15 to TRBJ2-7, with 8 bases that match TRBD1. The sequence was obtained from a human donor in a cohort sampled during active COVID-19. Sequencing was done on a sample of peripheral blood. CDR3 in amino acids: CATSRAGTGFYEQYF. The CDR3 bases are TGTGCCACCAGCAGAGCCGGGACAGGATTTTACGAGCAGTACTTC. Filled out from reference TRBV15 and TRBJ2-7, the complete variable domain reads DAMVIQNPRYQVTQFGKPVTLSCSQTLNHNVMYWYQQKSSQAPKLLFHYYDKDFNNEADTPDNFQSRRPNTSFCFLDIRSPGLGDTAMYLCATSRAGTGFYEQYFGPGTRLTVT.